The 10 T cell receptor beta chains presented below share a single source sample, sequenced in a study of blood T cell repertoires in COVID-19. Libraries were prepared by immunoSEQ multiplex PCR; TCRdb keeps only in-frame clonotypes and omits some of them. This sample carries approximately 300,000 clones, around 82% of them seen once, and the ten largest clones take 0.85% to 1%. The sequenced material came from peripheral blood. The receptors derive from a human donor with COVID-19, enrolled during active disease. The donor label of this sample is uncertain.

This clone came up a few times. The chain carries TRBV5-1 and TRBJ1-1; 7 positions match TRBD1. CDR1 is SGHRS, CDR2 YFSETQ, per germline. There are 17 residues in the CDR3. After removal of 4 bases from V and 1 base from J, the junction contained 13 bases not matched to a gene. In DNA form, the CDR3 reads TGCGCCAGCAGCCCAACTGGGACAGTTTTAAGGAACACTGAAGCTTTCTTT. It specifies CASSPTGTVLRNTEAFF.

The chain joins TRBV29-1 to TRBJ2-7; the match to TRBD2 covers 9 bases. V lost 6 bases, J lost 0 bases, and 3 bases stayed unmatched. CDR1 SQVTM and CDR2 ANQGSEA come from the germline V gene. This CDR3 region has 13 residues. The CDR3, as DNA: TGCAGCGTCTTAGCGGGAGTCTCCTACGAGCAGTACTTC. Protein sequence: CSVLAGVSYEQYF.

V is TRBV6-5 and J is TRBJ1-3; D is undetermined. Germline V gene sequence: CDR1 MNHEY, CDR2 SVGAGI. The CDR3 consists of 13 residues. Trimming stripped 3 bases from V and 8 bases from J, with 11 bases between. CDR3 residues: CASSYRGGDTIYF. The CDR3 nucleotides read TGTGCCAGCAGTTATCGTGGAGGAGACACCATATATTTT.

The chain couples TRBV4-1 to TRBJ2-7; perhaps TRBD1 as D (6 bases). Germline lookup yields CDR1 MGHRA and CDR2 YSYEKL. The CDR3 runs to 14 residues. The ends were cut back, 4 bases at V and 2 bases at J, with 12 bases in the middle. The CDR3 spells CASSPPGATYEQYF. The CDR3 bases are TGCGCCAGCAGCCCACCAGGGGCAACCTACGAGCAGTACTTC.

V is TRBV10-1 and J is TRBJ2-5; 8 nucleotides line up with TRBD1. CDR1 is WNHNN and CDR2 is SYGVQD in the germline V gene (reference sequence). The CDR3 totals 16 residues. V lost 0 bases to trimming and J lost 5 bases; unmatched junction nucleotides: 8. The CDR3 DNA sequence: TGCGCCAGCAGTGAGTCGATTGCAGGGGGCCGGGAGACCCAGTACTTC. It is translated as CASSESIAGGRETQYF.

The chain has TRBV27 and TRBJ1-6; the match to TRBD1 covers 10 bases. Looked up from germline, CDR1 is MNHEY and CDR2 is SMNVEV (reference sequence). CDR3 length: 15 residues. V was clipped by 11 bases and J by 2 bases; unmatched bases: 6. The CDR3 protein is CAVVTGGAYNSPLHF. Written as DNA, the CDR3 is TGTGCCGTCGTGACAGGGGGCGCCTATAATTCACCCCTCCACTTT.

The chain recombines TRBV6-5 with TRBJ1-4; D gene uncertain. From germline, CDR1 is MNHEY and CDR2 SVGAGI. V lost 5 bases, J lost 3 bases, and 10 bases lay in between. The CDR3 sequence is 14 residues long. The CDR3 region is CASSPGMANEKLFF. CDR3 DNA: TGTGCCAGCAGTCCCGGGATGGCTAATGAAAAACTGTTTTTT.

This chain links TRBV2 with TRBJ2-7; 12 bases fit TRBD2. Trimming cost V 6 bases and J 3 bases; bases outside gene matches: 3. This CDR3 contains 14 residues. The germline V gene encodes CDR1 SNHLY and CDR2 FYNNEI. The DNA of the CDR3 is TGTGCCAGCAGGGAGACTAGCGGGAGCTACGAGCAGTACTTC. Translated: CASRETSGSYEQYF.

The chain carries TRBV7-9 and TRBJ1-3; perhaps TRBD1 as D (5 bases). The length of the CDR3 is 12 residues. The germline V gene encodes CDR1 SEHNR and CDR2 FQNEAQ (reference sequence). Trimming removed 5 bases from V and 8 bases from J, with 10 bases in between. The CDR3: CASSPGLDTIYF. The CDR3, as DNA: TGTGCCAGCAGCCCAGGGCTGGACACCATATATTTT. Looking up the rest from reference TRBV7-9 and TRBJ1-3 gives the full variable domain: DTGVSQNPRHKITKRGQNVTFRCDPISEHNRLYWYRQTLGQGPEFLTYFQNEAQLEKSRLLSDRFSAERPKGSFSTLEIQRTEQGDSAMYLCASSPGLDTIYFGEGSWLTVV.

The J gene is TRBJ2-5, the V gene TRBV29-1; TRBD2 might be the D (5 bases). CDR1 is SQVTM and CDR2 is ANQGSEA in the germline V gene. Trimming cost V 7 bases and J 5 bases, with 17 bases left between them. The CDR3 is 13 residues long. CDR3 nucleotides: TGCAGCGCCGCGTTTGAGGGCCATGAGACCCAGTACTTC. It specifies CSAAFEGHETQYF.